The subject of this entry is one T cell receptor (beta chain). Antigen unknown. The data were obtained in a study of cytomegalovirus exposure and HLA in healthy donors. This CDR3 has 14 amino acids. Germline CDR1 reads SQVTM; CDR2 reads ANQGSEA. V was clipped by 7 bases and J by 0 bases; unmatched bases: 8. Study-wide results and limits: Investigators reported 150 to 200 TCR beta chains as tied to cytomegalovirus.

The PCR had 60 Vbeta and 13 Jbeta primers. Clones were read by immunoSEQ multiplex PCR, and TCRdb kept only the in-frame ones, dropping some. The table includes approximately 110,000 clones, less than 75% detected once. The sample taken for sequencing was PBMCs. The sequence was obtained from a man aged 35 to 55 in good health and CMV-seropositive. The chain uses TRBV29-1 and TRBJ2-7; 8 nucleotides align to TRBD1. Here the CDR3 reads CSALTGESSYEQYF. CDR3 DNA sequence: TGCAGCGCCCTGACAGGGGAGAGCTCCTACGAGCAGTACTTC.